A single sample gave rise to the 27 T cell receptor beta chains below, sequenced in a study of blood T cell repertoires in COVID-19. Produced via immunoSEQ multiplex PCR; TCRdb's table is partial and in-frame only. The sample comprises 140,000 or so clones, roughly 84% of which are singletons, and around 2.5% rests with the top ten. Input material: peripheral blood. These receptors all stem from a human donor with acute or convalescent COVID-19. The donor label of this sample is uncertain.

J is TRBJ1-3 and V is TRBV7-6; D remains unclear. From germline, CDR1 is SGHVS and CDR2 FNYEAQ. The CDR3 covers 15 residues. The V end was cut by 8 bases, the J end by 0 bases, with 14 bases between. CDR3: CASAAGLLSGNTIYF. CDR3 nucleotides: TGTGCCAGCGCCGCAGGCCTACTCTCTGGAAACACCATATATTTT.

This CDR3 reads CSAGQDNTEAFF. For the CDR3, the DNA is TGCAGCGCCGGACAGGACAACACTGAAGCTTTCTTT. This chain uses TRBV29-1 with TRBJ1-1; 7 bases agree with TRBD1. V lost 7 bases, J lost 2 bases, and 4 bases stayed unmatched. CDR3 length: 12 amino acids. The germline gives CDR1 SQVTM, CDR2 ANQGSEA.

V is TRBV5-6 and J is TRBJ2-3; perhaps TRBD2 as D (6 bases). V lost 4 bases to trimming and J lost 5 bases, with 23 bases between them. The CDR3 is made up of 17 amino acids. Germline V gene data show CDR1 as SGHDT and CDR2 as YYEEEE. CDR3 sequence (DNA): TGTGCCAGCAGCCTGGCTTTCGGGAGCCCCGAGAAAGATACGCAGTATTTT. Translation: CASSLAFGSPEKDTQYF.

Note on this clone: One end of the junction varies from germline; a read error may be responsible. This rearrangement joins TRBV3-1 (or the pseudogene TRBV3-2) to TRBJ2-1, with a possible D match to TRBD2 (5 bases). This CDR3 spans 12 amino acids. Germline V gene data show CDR1 as LGHDT and CDR2 as YNNKEL (reference sequence). CDR3: CASSQGTGLRIF. CDR3 nucleotides: TGTGCCAGCAGCCAAGGTACGGGATTACGAATCTTC.

The V and J genes are TRBV12-5 and TRBJ2-7, with a tentative D call TRBD2 (5 bases). The CDR3 runs to 16 residues. V lost 1 base to trimming and J lost 6 bases, with 19 bases between them. CDR1 is LGHNT and CDR2 is FRNRAP in the germline V gene. CDR3 residues: CASGLAPGLRGLEQYF. The CDR3, as DNA: TGTGCTAGTGGTTTGGCACCGGGCTTAAGAGGGCTCGAGCAGTACTTC.

The chain couples TRBV19 to TRBJ1-1; D is uncertain. V was pared by 10 bases and J by 1 base, with 13 bases between. The CDR3 length is 13 residues. CDR1 and CDR2 from the germline V gene are LNHDA and SQIVND (reference sequence). The CDR3 nucleotides are TGTGCCACTCCCGGTCCAGGGAACACTGAAGCTTTCTTT. Amino acid sequence: CATPGPGNTEAFF.

The gene calls are TRBV7-9 and TRBJ2-5; 8 nucleotides agree with TRBD2. After removal of 0 bases from V and 5 bases from J, the junction contained 8 bases not matched to a gene. Germline V gene sequence: CDR1 SEHNR, CDR2 FQNEAQ (reference sequence). The CDR3 runs 16 residues. CDR3 loop: CASSLAGGGRFETQYF. CDR3 DNA sequence: TGTGCCAGCAGCTTAGCCGGCGGGGGGAGGTTCGAGACCCAGTACTTC.

This chain uses TRBV30 with TRBJ2-7; D unclear. The CDR3 has 12 residues. V shed 3 bases and J shed 7 bases, with 13 bases lying between them. Germline V gene data show CDR1 as GTSNPN and CDR2 as SVGIG (reference sequence). CDR3 in amino acids: CAWSDARKEQYV. CDR3 coding DNA: TGTGCCTGGAGCGACGCCAGGAAAGAGCAGTACGTC.

The V and J genes are TRBV28 and TRBJ2-7; D is uncertain. Trimming shortened V by 4 bases and J by 0 bases, and 13 bases separated the two germline ends. CDR1 is MDHEN and CDR2 is SYDVKM in the germline V gene. The CDR3 covers 15 residues. The CDR3 bases are TGTGCCAGCAGTTCTGTGACTGCGAGCTCCTACGAGCAGTACTTC. It encodes CASSSVTASSYEQYF.

The chain uses TRBV10-3 and TRBJ1-4; D is unresolved. V was trimmed by 0 bases and J by 0 bases, leaving 14 bases between them. The CDR3 length is 18 residues. Germline V gene sequence: CDR1 ENHRY, CDR2 SYGVKD. CDR3 in amino acids: CAISESVSFCATNEKLFF. The CDR3 bases are TGTGCCATCAGTGAGTCGGTGAGTTTTTGTGCAACTAATGAAAAACTGTTTTTT.

The rearrangement uses TRBV5-5 and TRBJ1-5, with TRBD1 matching over 8 bases. V shed 3 bases, J shed 4 bases, and the junction held 0 bases outside the gene matches. The CDR3 extends over 13 amino acids. Germline V CDR1 and CDR2: SGHKS, YYEKEE (reference sequence). DNA of the CDR3: TGTGCCAGCAGCTGGACAGGGAATCAGCCCCAGCATTTT. As protein: CASSWTGNQPQHF.

V is TRBV7-9 and J is TRBJ2-5, with 8 bases aligning to TRBD1. Per the germline V gene, CDR1 is SEHNR and CDR2 is FQNEAQ (reference sequence). The CDR3 covers 16 residues. Trimming took 4 bases from V and 1 from J; bases not matched to a gene: 8. The CDR3 reads CASSSPLGQGQETQYF. The CDR3 DNA is TGTGCCAGCAGCTCCCCCCTAGGACAGGGCCAAGAGACCCAGTACTTC.

This clone appeared once. The J gene is TRBJ1-2, the V gene TRBV6-5; D gene ambiguous. V gave up 7 bases and J gave up 8 bases, with 23 bases separating them. CDR1 is MNHEY, CDR2 SVGAGI, per germline. The CDR3 has 15 amino acids. The CDR3, as DNA: TGTGCCAGCACGCCCCCGACATTGACCCCTTTAGGCTACACCTTC. Translated: CASTPPTLTPLGYTF.

This clone has only one observation. The chain recombines TRBV5-1 with TRBJ1-2, with 9 nucleotides matching TRBD1. Trimming removed 4 bases from V and 6 bases from J; junction bases left unmatched: 7. This CDR3 has 14 residues. Germline loops: CDR1 SGHRS, CDR2 YFSETQ. DNA of the CDR3: TGCGCCAGCAGCGAAATTACAGGGGGCGATGGCTACACCTTC. It specifies CASSEITGGDGYTF. The variable domain in full, with the rest retrieved from reference TRBV5-1 and TRBJ1-2, is KAGVTQTPRYLIKTRGQQVTLSCSPISGHRSVSWYQQTPGQGLQFLFEYFSETQRNKGNFPGRFSGRQFSNSRSEMNVSTLELGDSALYLCASSEITGGDGYTFGSGTRLTVV.

This clone was recorded once. This rearrangement joins TRBV10-3 to TRBJ2-3; 7 bases align to TRBD2. V shed 1 base and J 0 bases; nucleotides not matched to a gene: 1. The CDR3 loop spans 15 amino acids. Germline V gives CDR1 ENHRY, CDR2 SYGVKD. The CDR3 region is CAISEYSGSTDTQYF. The CDR3 DNA is TGTGCCATCAGTGAGTATAGCGGGAGCACAGATACGCAGTATTTT.

The chain carries TRBV19 and TRBJ2-7; 7 nucleotides align to TRBD1. V shed 8 bases and J 4 bases; nucleotides not matched to a gene: 8. Germline V gives CDR1 LNHDA, CDR2 SQIVND (reference sequence). CDR3 size: 13 residues. The CDR3 loop reads CASGQAPFYEQYF. The CDR3 nucleotides are TGTGCCAGTGGACAGGCGCCCTTTTACGAGCAGTACTTC.

In this sample, this clone turned up once. The chain uses TRBV5-4 and TRBJ2-5, with a weak D call TRBD1 (6 bases). CDR3 length equals 13 residues. Per the germline V gene, CDR1 is SGHNT and CDR2 is YYREEE (reference sequence). Deletions cut 2 bases from V and 5 bases from J, with 10 bases between. CDR3 nucleotides: TGTGCCAGCAGCTTACAGGGAGCTGAGACCCAGTACTTC. Translating gives CASSLQGAETQYF.

This sequence joins TRBV2 and TRBJ1-1, with D maybe TRBD1 (5 bases). The CDR3 extends over 14 amino acids. Germline lookup yields CDR1 SNHLY and CDR2 FYNNEI. V lost 6 bases to trimming and J lost 0 bases, with 11 bases between them. The DNA of the CDR3 is TGTGCCAGCAGAGCCGACAGCATGAACACTGAAGCTTTCTTT. Its translation is CASRADSMNTEAFF.

V gene TRBV20-1 combines with J gene TRBJ1-2, with D maybe TRBD1 (5 bases). The CDR3 contains 11 residues. The ends were cut back, 4 bases at V and 8 bases at J, with 11 bases in the middle. Germline-derived CDR1 and CDR2 are DFQATT and SNEGSKA (reference sequence). CDR3 nucleotide sequence: TGCAGTGCTACCGACAGAGGCGGCTACACCTTC. It is translated as CSATDRGGYTF.

This chain joins TRBV28 and TRBJ2-3; TRBD1 matches 7 bases. Germline lookup yields CDR1 MDHEN and CDR2 SYDVKM. V trimming: 2 bases; J trimming: 1 base; junction bases outside the gene matches: 12. This CDR3 has 18 residues. The CDR3 DNA is TGTGCCAGCAGTTTAGACCAACACGGACAGGTTGGCACAGATACGCAGTATTTT. It specifies CASSLDQHGQVGTDTQYF. Using reference TRBV28 and TRBJ2-3 for the parts outside the CDR3, the full variable domain is DVKVTQSSRYLVKRTGEKVFLECVQDMDHENMFWYRQDPGLGLRLIYFSYDVKMKEKGDIPEGYSVSREKKERFSLILESASTNQTSMYLCASSLDQHGQVGTDTQYFGPGTRLTVL.

The J gene is TRBJ2-3, the V gene TRBV11-1, with 7 bases fitting TRBD2. This CDR3 has 14 amino acids. V shed 7 bases and J 2 bases; nucleotides not matched to a gene: 6. Germline V CDR1 and CDR2: SGHAT, FQDESV (reference sequence). CDR3 sequence (DNA): TGTGCCAGCACCGGGAGGCGGGTCACAGATACGCAGTATTTT. Protein sequence: CASTGRRVTDTQYF.

This chain links TRBV30 with TRBJ1-1; D gene ambiguous. The CDR3 runs to 13 residues. From germline, CDR1 is GTSNPN and CDR2 SVGIG (reference sequence). Between the trimmed V and J ends, which lost 4 bases and 5 bases, there was a span of 14 bases. This CDR3 is CAWTGGRGTEAFF. The CDR3 coding sequence is TGTGCCTGGACGGGAGGGCGAGGGACTGAAGCTTTCTTT.

The chain employs TRBV7-2 and TRBJ1-6; no reliable D call. Germline V gene data show CDR1 as SGHTA and CDR2 as FQGNSA. The CDR3 extends over 12 amino acids. Trimming took off 1 base at V and 10 bases at J, with 5 bases between the two ends. In nucleotides, the CDR3 is TGTGCCAGCAGCTTAGATCGGTCACCCCTCCACTTT. Encoded protein: CASSLDRSPLHF.

This clone was recorded only once. The chain couples TRBV29-1 to TRBJ2-3; D perhaps matches TRBD2 (5 bases). CDR3 length: 14 residues. The germline CDR1 and CDR2 sequences are SQVTM and ANQGSEA. The germline V and J ends were trimmed by 3 bases and 1 base, with 11 bases remaining between them. The CDR3, as DNA: TGCAGCGTTGAGAGTCCAGCGGGCACAGATACGCAGTATTTT. As protein: CSVESPAGTDTQYF.

J is TRBJ2-4 and V is TRBV4-1; 10 bases fit TRBD2. Germline V gene lookup returns CDR1 MGHRA and CDR2 YSYEKL. The CDR3 totals 19 residues. V dropped 3 bases and J dropped 6; count of bases not matched to a gene: 17. This CDR3 is CASSQGLAKIPAHLNIQYF. The CDR3 region has the DNA TGCGCCAGCAGCCAGGGACTAGCGAAGATCCCCGCCCACCTAAACATTCAGTACTTC.

The gene calls are TRBV9 and TRBJ1-3, with 10 bases matching TRBD1. This CDR3 comprises 20 residues. Germline trimming cut 4 bases from V and 5 bases from J; bases unmatched to any gene: 21. Germline CDR1 and CDR2: SGDLS and YYNGEE. The CDR3 coding sequence is TGTGCCAGCAGCCGCTATGGGACAGGGGCCGTTGCAGCCAACCGAAACACCATATATTTT. Amino acids: CASSRYGTGAVAANRNTIYF.

This clone was observed a handful of times. CDR3 bases: TGTGCCAGCAGTGTCGGGACAGGGAATGGCTACACCTTC. Protein: CASSVGTGNGYTF. The J gene is TRBJ1-2, the V gene TRBV12-3 or TRBV12-4; 9 bases align to TRBD1. The CDR3 is made up of 13 amino acids. After removal of 5 bases from V and 6 bases from J, the junction contained 4 bases not matched to a gene.